This T cell receptor beta chain was retrieved from a study of human T cells and chemical hapten exposure. Study in general: The upper back received 0.01% DPC by patch testing, with results read at 6 days. Points from the study as a whole: The study found that DPC sensitization did not change TCRs above 1 in 1000 frequency. PT1 expanded TCR numbers rose with patch test score.

Each cDNA molecule in the library carried unique molecular identifiers. A single record per CDR3 protein comes from TCRdb applying MiXCR to the RACE reads. Here the sample spans a few hundred thousand distinct CDR3 sequences, approximately 8.6% being singletons. Trimming cost V 9 bases and J 4 bases, with 10 bases left between them. CDR1 and CDR2 from the germline V gene are SNHLY and FYNNEI. The CDR3 is 11 amino acids. This clonotype was counted at least ten times. Antigen specificity is unknown. The time point is: pre-sensitization, week 0. The treatment denotes: therapeutic diphenylcyclopropenone sensitization with weekly scalp DPC.

This TCR was recovered from a woman aged 40 to 55 with alopecia areata. Some clones in this sample may be carry-over from other donors' samples. Source: whole blood, taken in connection with sensitization to the hapten diphenylcyclopropenone (DPC). J is TRBJ2-7 and V is TRBV2; TRBD1 might be the D (6 bases). The CDR3 sequence: CASTGFYEQYF. The CDR3 nucleotides are TGTGCCAGTACAGGGTTTTACGAGCAGTACTTC.